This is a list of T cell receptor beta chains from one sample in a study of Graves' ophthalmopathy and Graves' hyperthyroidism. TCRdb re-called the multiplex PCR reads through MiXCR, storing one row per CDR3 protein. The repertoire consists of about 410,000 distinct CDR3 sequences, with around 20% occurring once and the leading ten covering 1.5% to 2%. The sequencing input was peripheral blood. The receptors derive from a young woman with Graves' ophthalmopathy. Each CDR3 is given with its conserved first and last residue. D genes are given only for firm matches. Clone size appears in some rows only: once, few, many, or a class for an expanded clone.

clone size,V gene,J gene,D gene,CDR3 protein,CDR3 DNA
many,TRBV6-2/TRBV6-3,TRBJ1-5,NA,CASSYSLPAQPQHF,TGTGCCAGCAGTTACTCCCTTCCCGCCCAGCCCCAGCATTTT
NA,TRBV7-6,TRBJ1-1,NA,CASSLAWGGQGGPNTEAFF,TGTGCCAGCAGCTTAGCGTGGGGAGGGCAGGGAGGGCCGAACACTGAAGCTTTCTTT
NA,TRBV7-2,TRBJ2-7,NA,CASSPTGPNYEQYF,TGTGCCAGCAGCCCCACAGGGCCCAACTACGAGCAGTACTTC
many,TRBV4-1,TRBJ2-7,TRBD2,CASSPFLSGRDRMLYEQYF,TGCGCCAGCAGCCCCTTTCTGAGCGGGAGGGACCGAATGCTCTACGAGCAGTACTTC
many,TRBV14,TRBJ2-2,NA,CASSQFYRGNTGELFF,TGTGCCAGCAGCCAATTTTACCGGGGGAACACCGGGGAGCTGTTTTTT
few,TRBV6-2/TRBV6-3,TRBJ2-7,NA,CASSYLRWGQYF,TGTGCCAGCAGTTACCTTCGATGGGGGCAGTACTTC
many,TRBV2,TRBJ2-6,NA,CASRSGANVLTF,TGTGCCAGCAGATCTGGGGCCAACGTCCTGACTTTC
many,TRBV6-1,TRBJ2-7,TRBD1,CASRPGQGLYEQYF,TGTGCCAGCAGACCGGGACAGGGTCTCTACGAGCAGTACTTC
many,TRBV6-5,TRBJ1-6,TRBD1,CASSLNRGQANSPLHF,TGTGCCAGCAGTCTCAATCGGGGACAGGCCAATTCACCCCTCCACTTT
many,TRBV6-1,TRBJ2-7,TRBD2,CANSGTSGGSYEQYF,TGTGCCAACAGTGGGACTAGCGGGGGGTCCTACGAGCAGTACTTC
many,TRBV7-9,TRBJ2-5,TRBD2,CASSLAPGLAGIETQYF,TGTGCCAGCAGCTTAGCCCCCGGACTAGCGGGCATAGAGACCCAGTACTTC
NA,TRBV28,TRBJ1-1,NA,CASSPSLGAGVTEAFF,TGTGCCAGCAGCCCGTCGCTCGGCGCAGGGGTCACTGAAGCTTTCTTT
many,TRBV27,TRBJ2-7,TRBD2,CASSSLGREGPYEQYF,TGTGCCAGCAGTTCCCTGGGCCGGGAGGGCCCTTACGAGCAGTACTTC
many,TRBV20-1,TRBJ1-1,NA,CSARDGDRALNTEAFF,TGCAGTGCTAGAGATGGGGACCGGGCCTTGAACACTGAAGCTTTCTTT
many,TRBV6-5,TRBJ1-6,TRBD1,CASRPRDRGRSPLHF,TGTGCCAGCAGACCCCGGGACAGGGGGCGATCACCCCTCCACTTT
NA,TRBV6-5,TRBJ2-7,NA,CASSYSEADIYEQYF,TGTGCCAGCAGTTACTCTGAGGCGGATATATACGAGCAGTACTTC
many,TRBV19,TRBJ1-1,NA,CASSIVGQVEAFF,TGTGCCAGTAGTATCGTTGGTCAGGTTGAAGCTTTCTTT
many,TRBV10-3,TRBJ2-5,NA,CATQRQAQETQYF,TGTGCCACCCAGAGACAGGCCCAAGAGACCCAGTACTTC
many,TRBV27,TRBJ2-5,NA,CASSLLTRTAQETQYF,TGTGCCAGCAGTCTCCTGACTAGAACAGCCCAAGAGACCCAGTACTTC
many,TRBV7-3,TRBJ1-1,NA,CASSLLQATEAFF,TGTGCCAGCAGCCTCCTACAGGCCACTGAAGCTTTCTTT
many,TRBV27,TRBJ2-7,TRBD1,CASSLGTGGWYEQYF,TGTGCCAGCAGTCTCGGGACAGGGGGTTGGTACGAGCAGTACTTC
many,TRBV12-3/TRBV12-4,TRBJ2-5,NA,CASSFHIQETQYF,TGTGCCAGCAGTTTCCATATTCAAGAGACCCAGTACTTC
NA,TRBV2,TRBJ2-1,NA,CASYPGSSRNNEQFF,TGTGCCAGCTACCCGGGTTCTAGCAGGAACAATGAGCAGTTCTTC
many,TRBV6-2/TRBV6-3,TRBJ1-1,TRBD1,CASSQPGQGADTEAFF,TGTGCCAGCAGTCAGCCGGGACAGGGGGCGGACACTGAAGCTTTCTTT
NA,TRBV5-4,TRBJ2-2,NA,CASSLVWGLEPPGELFF,TGTGCCAGCAGCTTGGTTTGGGGGCTAGAACCACCCGGGGAGCTGTTTTTT
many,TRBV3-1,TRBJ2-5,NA,CASSARRGLETQYF,TGTGCCAGCAGCGCCCGGAGAGGGTTGGAGACCCAGTACTTC
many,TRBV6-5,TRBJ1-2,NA,CASSYSIGGANYGYTF,TGTGCCAGCAGTTACTCGATTGGGGGGGCGAACTATGGCTACACCTTC
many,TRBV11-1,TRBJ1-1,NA,CASTHSGDGEAFF,TGTGCCAGCACTCACTCCGGGGACGGTGAAGCTTTCTTT
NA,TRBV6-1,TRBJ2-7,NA,CASSEWGQGGEQYF,TGTGCCAGCAGTGAATGGGGTCAGGGCGGCGAGCAGTACTTC
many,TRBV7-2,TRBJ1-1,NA,CASSLTPTGPNTEAFF,TGTGCCAGCAGCCTTACGCCGACAGGACCGAACACTGAAGCTTTCTTT
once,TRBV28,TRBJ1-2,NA,CASSTPNYGYTF,TGTGCCAGCAGTACACCTAACTATGGCTACACCTTC
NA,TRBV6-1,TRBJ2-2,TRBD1,CASSEAGTAYTGELFF,TGTGCCAGCAGTGAAGCAGGGACAGCTTACACCGGGGAGCTGTTTTTT
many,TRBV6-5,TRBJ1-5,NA,CASTPKARWNQPQHF,TGTGCCAGCACCCCTAAGGCCAGATGGAATCAGCCCCAGCATTTT
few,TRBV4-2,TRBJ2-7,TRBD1,CASSQDGTGQGDEQYF,TGTGCCAGCAGCCAAGATGGGACAGGGCAAGGGGACGAGCAGTACTTC
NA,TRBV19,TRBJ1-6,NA,CASTSSDISYNSPLHF,TGTGCCAGTACCTCTTCGGACATCTCCTATAATTCACCCCTCCACTTT
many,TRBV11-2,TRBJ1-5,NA,CASSLAGTKPQHF,TGTGCCAGCAGCTTAGCCGGGACAAAGCCCCAGCATTTT
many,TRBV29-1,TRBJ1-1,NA,CSVALTEAFF,TGCAGCGTAGCCTTAACCGAAGCTTTCTTT
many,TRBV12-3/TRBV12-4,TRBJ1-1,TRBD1,CASSRRGWEAFF,TGTGCCAGCAGTCGCAGGGGGTGGGAAGCTTTCTTT
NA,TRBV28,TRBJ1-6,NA,CASDSGGRESSYNSPLHF,TGTGCCAGCGATTCGGGGGGCAGAGAGAGCTCCTATAATTCACCCCTCCACTTT
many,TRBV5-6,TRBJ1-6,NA,CASSQDTWGSPLHF,TGTGCCAGCAGCCAAGACACCTGGGGTTCACCCCTCCACTTT
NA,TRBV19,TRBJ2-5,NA,CASSIYGRKEETQYF,TGTGCCAGTAGTATATACGGACGGAAAGAAGAGACCCAGTACTTC
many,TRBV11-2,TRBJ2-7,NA,CASSPGTHYEQYF,TGTGCCAGCAGCCCTGGGACCCACTACGAGCAGTACTTC
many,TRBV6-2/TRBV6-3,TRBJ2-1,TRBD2,CASSYSSGGYNEQFF,TGTGCCAGCAGTTACTCTAGCGGGGGGTACAATGAGCAGTTCTTC
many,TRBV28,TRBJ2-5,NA,CASSLNLGRGVQETQYF,TGTGCCAGCAGTCTCAACCTAGGACGGGGAGTCCAAGAGACCCAGTACTTC
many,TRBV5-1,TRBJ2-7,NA,CASSWSKTGPPYEQYF,TGCGCCAGCAGCTGGAGTAAAACGGGGCCCCCCTACGAGCAGTACTTC
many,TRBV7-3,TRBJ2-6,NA,CASSLIVSGLDSSGANVLTF,TGTGCCAGCAGCTTAATCGTTTCCGGACTTGACAGCTCTGGGGCCAACGTCCTGACTTTC
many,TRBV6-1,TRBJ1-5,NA,CASRPTGGGNQPQHF,TGTGCCAGCAGACCTACGGGGGGAGGCAATCAGCCCCAGCATTTT
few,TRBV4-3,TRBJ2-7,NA,CASSQDIPYEQYF,TGCGCCAGCAGCCAAGATATTCCCTACGAGCAGTACTTC
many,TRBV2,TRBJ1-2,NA,CASSRAGMHGYTF,TGTGCCAGCAGTAGGGCAGGGATGCATGGCTACACCTTC
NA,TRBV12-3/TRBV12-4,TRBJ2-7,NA,CASSLPWGLGEQYF,TGTGCCAGCAGTTTACCGTGGGGCCTCGGAGAGCAGTACTTC
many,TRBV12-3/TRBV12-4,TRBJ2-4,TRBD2,CASSLARGLAGNPARDIQYF,TGTGCCAGCAGTTTAGCGAGGGGACTAGCGGGAAACCCGGCGAGGGACATTCAGTACTTC